The rows below give T cell receptor beta chains drawn from one sample of a study of beta chain features in type 1 diabetes. TCRdb keeps only in-frame clones here, not all; method: immunoSEQ multiplex PCR. The sample lists about 620,000 clones, 15% seen once, with approximately 0.093% in the top ten. The sample taken for sequencing was naive CD4+ T cells from blood. These receptors originate from a man aged 18 to 30 in good health. The CDR3 runs from the conserved cysteine through the conserved F or W. A D gene is named only where the DNA matches it firmly. The size of a clone is reported for some rows only, either as once, few or many, or as a class for expanded clones.

-	-	13	TRBV7-2	TRBJ2-7	TGTGCCAGCAGCTTACTTTGGCGCGGCGAGCAGTACTTC	CASSLLWRGEQYF
few	-	15	TRBV30	TRBJ1-3	TGTGCCTGGAGGCGAGATCCGAGCTCTGGAAACACCATATATTTT	CAWRRDPSSGNTIYF
few	-	14	TRBV5-6	TRBJ2-1	TGTGCCAGCAGCCCTCTCCTGGCTTCGGGGGAGCAGTTCTTC	CASSPLLASGEQFF
few	TRBD2	19	TRBV5-4	TRBJ2-4	TGTGCCAGCAGCTTGGCGTCCCCTGGGACGGGGGGAGCCAAAAACATTCAGTACTTC	CASSLASPGTGGAKNIQYF
few	TRBD2	14	TRBV5-6	TRBJ2-1	TGTGCCACCGATCCGGCTAGCGGGAGCAATGAGCAGTTCTTC	CATDPASGSNEQFF
-	TRBD1	15	TRBV7-3	TRBJ2-7	TGTGCCAGCAGCTTAATAGGGGGCCCCTCCTACGAGCAGTACTTC	CASSLIGGPSYEQYF
few	TRBD1	15	TRBV14	TRBJ1-2	TGTGCCAGCAGCCCTAGAGGGACAGGGCCGAATGGCTACACCTTC	CASSPRGTGPNGYTF
-	-	15	TRBV7-9	TRBJ1-1	TGTGCCAGCACCACCTCGCGAGGAGGGGCCACTGAAGCTTTCTTT	CASTTSRGGATEAFF
-	-	18	TRBV9	TRBJ2-5	TGTGCCAGCAGCGTAGCTTCGGTACAGGGTCTATCCCAAGAGACCCAGTACTTC	CASSVASVQGLSQETQYF
-	-	15	TRBV27	TRBJ2-7	TGTGCCAGCAGGGATCTGGGCGGTCACTCCTACGAGCAGTACTTC	CASRDLGGHSYEQYF
few	TRBD1	13	TRBV5-4	TRBJ1-1	TGTGCCAGCAGCGGACAGGGTGGGGCTGAAGCTTTCTTT	CASSGQGGAEAFF
few	TRBD2	18	TRBV14	TRBJ2-3	TGTGCCAGCAGCCAATTAAAGGGACTAGCGGTGAGCACAGATACGCAGTATTTT	CASSQLKGLAVSTDTQYF
once	TRBD2	18	TRBV2	TRBJ2-2	TGTGCCAGCAGTGTTGCTAGCGGGAGGCTAGCGAACACCGGGGAGCTGTTTTTT	CASSVASGRLANTGELFF
-	-	17	TRBV18	TRBJ1-2	TGTGCCAGCTCACCACCTAGTGTCAGGAATTGGGTCTATGGCTACACCTTC	CASSPPSVRNWVYGYTF
few	TRBD1	17	TRBV25-1	TRBJ2-1	TGTGCCAGCAGTGACCCGGACAGGGGGCGCTCTCACAATGAGCAGTTCTTC	CASSDPDRGRSHNEQFF
few	TRBD2	17	TRBV5-8	TRBJ2-1	TGTGCCAGCAGCCCACGGACTAGCGGGGGGATTTACAATGAGCAGTTCTTC	CASSPRTSGGIYNEQFF
few	-	14	TRBV10-3	TRBJ1-1	TGTGCCATCAGTGTTACTGCAGAGGACACTGAAGCTTTCTTT	CAISVTAEDTEAFF
few	-	14	TRBV6-1	TRBJ1-5	TGTGCCGGGGGGAGGTTTGATAGCAATCAGCCCCAGCATTTT	CAGGRFDSNQPQHF
few	TRBD1	12	TRBV6-1	TRBJ2-7	TGTGCCAGCAGTAAAGACAGGGTCGAGCAGTACTTC	CASSKDRVEQYF
-	-	12	TRBV28	TRBJ2-3	TGTGCCAGCAGTTCCTCGGCAGATACGCAGTATTTT	CASSSSADTQYF
few	-	19	TRBV7-3	TRBJ2-3	TGTGCCAGCAGCACAAGGAGGGGACTCCAAACCTCTAGCACAGATACGCAGTATTTT	CASSTRRGLQTSSTDTQYF
few	-	15	TRBV27	TRBJ1-2	TGTGCCAGCAGGGTAGGGGCAGCGAAAAACTATGGCTACACCTTC	CASRVGAAKNYGYTF
-	-	14	TRBV18	TRBJ2-7	TGTGCCAGCTCACCCCGAGGGATTAACTACGAGCAGTACTTC	CASSPRGINYEQYF
few	TRBD1	14	TRBV6-1	TRBJ1-1	TGTGCCAGCAGGATGGACAGGTTGAACACTGAAGCTTTCTTT	CASRMDRLNTEAFF
-	-	11	TRBV28	TRBJ1-2	TGTGCCACCGGAGAGGGCTATGGCTACACCTTC	CATGEGYGYTF
few	TRBD1	15	TRBV6-5	TRBJ2-1	TGTGCCAGCACTAACGGTCCAGGGGGATACAATGAGCAGTTCTTC	CASTNGPGGYNEQFF
few	-	12	TRBV18	TRBJ1-2	TGTGCCAGCTCACCAAATGTGAATGGCTACACCTTC	CASSPNVNGYTF
few	-	13	TRBV4-3	TRBJ2-7	TGCGCCAGCAGCCAACAAAGAGGGGGCGAGCAGTACTTC	CASSQQRGGEQYF
-	-	14	TRBV28	TRBJ2-2	TGTGCCAGCAGTCGCGGAACGAACACCGGGGAGCTGTTTTTT	CASSRGTNTGELFF
-	-	15	TRBV5-4	TRBJ2-7	TGTGCCAGCAGCTTGGCTGGGACGGCCCCCTACGAGCAGTACTTC	CASSLAGTAPYEQYF
-	-	14	TRBV7-7	TRBJ2-7	TGTGCCAGCAGCTTAGGGGAGCAGTCCTACGAGCAGTACTTC	CASSLGEQSYEQYF
few	TRBD1	14	TRBV18	TRBJ1-2	TGTGCCAGCTCTCAGGGACAGATTAACTATGGCTACACCTTC	CASSQGQINYGYTF
few	-	16	TRBV21-1	TRBJ2-1	TGTGCCAGCAGCATAGAACTAGCGGGAAGATACAATGAGCAGTTCTTC	CASSIELAGRYNEQFF
-	TRBD2	15	TRBV5-4	TRBJ2-5	TGTGCCAGCAGCTTGGGGCGGGGGTACCAAGAGACCCAGTACTTC	CASSLGRGYQETQYF
-	-	14	TRBV7-6	TRBJ2-7	TGTGCCAGCAGCAGCCGCCAGACTCCAATCGAGCAGTACTTC	CASSSRQTPIEQYF
few	-	11	TRBV29-1	TRBJ2-7	TGCAGCGTTGCCCGACACGTCCAGCAGTACTTC	CSVARHVQQYF
few	TRBD1	19	TRBV9	TRBJ1-6	TGTGCCAGCAGCGTAAGTCCTCGGGACAGGGGATCCCATAATTCACCCCTCCACTTT	CASSVSPRDRGSHNSPLHF
-	-	15	TRBV30	TRBJ1-5	TGTGCCTGGAGTGTATGGGGGAGTAGCAATCAGCCCCAGCATTTT	CAWSVWGSSNQPQHF
few	TRBD1	16	TRBV7-9	TRBJ2-7	TGTGCCAGCAGCTACCCTCGCCAGGGGGCCACCTACGAGCAGTACTTC	CASSYPRQGATYEQYF
-	-	13	TRBV11-2	TRBJ2-7	TGTGCCAGCAGCTTAGGGTTCCACTACGAGCAGTACTTC	CASSLGFHYEQYF
few	-	12	TRBV7-2	TRBJ2-1	TGTGCCAGCAGTATGATTTACAATGAGCAGTTCTTC	CASSMIYNEQFF
few	-	17	TRBV4-3	TRBJ2-7	TGCGCCAGCAGCCATTCTTGGCAGGGGGGGAGCTCCTACGAGCAGTACTTC	CASSHSWQGGSSYEQYF
-	TRBD1	16	TRBV7-2	TRBJ1-5	TGTGCCAGCAGCATTCCGGGACAGGGGAGAAATCAGCCCCAGCATTTT	CASSIPGQGRNQPQHF
-	-	13	TRBV11-2	TRBJ1-2	TGTGCCAGCAGCTTTAGTGGAGGTCTCGGCTACACCTTC	CASSFSGGLGYTF
once	TRBD1	16	TRBV4-2	TRBJ1-4	TGTGCCAGCAGCCCAAAGGCGACAGGGGCTAATGAAAAACTGTTTTTT	CASSPKATGANEKLFF
-	TRBD2	15	TRBV29-1	TRBJ2-1	TGCAGCGGCGCGGGGGGACTAGCGGTTCGGGGTGAGCAGTTCTTC	CSGAGGLAVRGEQFF
few	-	11	TRBV28	TRBJ1-1	TGTGCCAGCTCCCAGCCCAGGGAGGCTTTCTTT	CASSQPREAFF
-	TRBD1	15	TRBV12-5	TRBJ2-3	TGTGCTAGTGGTCCCGGACAGGGGCCCACAGATACGCAGTATTTT	CASGPGQGPTDTQYF
few	-	16	TRBV5-1	TRBJ2-1	TGCGCCAGCAGCTGGGACGACAGTAGCTCCTACAATGAGCAGTTCTTC	CASSWDDSSSYNEQFF